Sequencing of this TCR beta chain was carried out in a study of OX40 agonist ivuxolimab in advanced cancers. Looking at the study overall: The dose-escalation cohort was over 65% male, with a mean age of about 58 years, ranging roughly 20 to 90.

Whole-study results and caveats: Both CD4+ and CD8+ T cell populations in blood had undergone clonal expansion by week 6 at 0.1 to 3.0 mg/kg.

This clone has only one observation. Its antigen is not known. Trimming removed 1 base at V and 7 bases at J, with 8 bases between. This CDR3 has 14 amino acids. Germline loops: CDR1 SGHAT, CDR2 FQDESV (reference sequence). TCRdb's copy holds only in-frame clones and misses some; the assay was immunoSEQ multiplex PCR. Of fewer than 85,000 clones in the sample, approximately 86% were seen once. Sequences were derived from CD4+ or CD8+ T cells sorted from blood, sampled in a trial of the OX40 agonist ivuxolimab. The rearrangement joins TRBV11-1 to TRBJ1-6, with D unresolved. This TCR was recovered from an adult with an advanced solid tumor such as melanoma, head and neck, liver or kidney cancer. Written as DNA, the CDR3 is TGTGCCAGCAGCTTAGAGCCCGTAAATTCACCCCTCCACTTT. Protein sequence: CASSLEPVNSPLHF.